Only a few counts were recorded for the clone carrying this T cell receptor beta chain. This donor's CMV serostatus went unrecorded. V shed 3 bases, J shed 12 bases, and the junction held 2 bases outside the gene matches. The CDR3 is made up of 10 amino acids. CDR1 is SNHLY, CDR2 FYNNEI, per germline. The data were obtained in a study of cytomegalovirus exposure and HLA in healthy donors. The PCR was carried out with 60 Vbeta primers and 13 Jbeta primers. Produced via immunoSEQ multiplex PCR; TCRdb's table is partial and in-frame only. The data show some 130,000 clones, with approximately 70% seen just once and approximately 1.6% held by the top ten.

This TCR was recovered from a human donor in good health. V usage is TRBV2 and J usage is TRBJ2-7; TRBD1 matches at 7 bases. Input material: PBMCs. CDR3 coding DNA: TGTGCCAGCAGTGAGGGACAGCCGTACTTC. Protein product: CASSEGQPYF.